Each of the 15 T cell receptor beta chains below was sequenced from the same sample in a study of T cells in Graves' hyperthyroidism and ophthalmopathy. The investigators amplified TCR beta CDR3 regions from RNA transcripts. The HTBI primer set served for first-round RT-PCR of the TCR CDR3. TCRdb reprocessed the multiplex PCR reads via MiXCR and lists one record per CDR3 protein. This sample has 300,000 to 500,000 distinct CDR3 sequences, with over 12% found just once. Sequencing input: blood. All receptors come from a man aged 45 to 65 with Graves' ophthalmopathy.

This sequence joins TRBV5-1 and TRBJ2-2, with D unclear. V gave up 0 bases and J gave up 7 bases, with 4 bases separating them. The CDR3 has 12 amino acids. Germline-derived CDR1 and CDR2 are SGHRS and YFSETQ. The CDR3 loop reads CASSLEGGELFF. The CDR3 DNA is TGCGCCAGCAGCTTGGAAGGCGGGGAGCTGTTTTTT.

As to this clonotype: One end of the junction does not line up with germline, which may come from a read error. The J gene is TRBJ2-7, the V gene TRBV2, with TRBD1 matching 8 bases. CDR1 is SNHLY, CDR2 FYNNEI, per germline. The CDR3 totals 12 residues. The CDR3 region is CVSRRTGYEQYF. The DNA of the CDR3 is TGTGTCAGCAGGCGGACAGGGTACGAGCAGTACTTC.

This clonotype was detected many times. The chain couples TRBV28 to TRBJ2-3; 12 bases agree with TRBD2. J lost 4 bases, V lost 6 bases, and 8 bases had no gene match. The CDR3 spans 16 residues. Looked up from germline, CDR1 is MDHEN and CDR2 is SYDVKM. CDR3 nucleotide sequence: TGTGCCAGCAGCCCGGGACTAGCGGGCGCCGCAGATACGCAGTATTTT. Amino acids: CASSPGLAGAADTQYF.

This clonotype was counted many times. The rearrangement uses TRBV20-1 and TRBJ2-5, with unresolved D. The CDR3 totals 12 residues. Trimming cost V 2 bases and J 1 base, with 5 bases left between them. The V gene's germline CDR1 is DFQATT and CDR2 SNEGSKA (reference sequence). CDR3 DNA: TGCAGTGCTAGACCCCTCCAAGAGACCCAGTACTTC. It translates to CSARPLQETQYF.

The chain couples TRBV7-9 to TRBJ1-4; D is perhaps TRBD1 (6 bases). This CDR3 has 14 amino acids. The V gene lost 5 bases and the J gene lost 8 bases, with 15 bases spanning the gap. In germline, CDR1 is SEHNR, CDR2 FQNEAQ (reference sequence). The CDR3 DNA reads TGTGCCAGCAGCGTTACAGGGTTGAGCGAAAAACTGTTTTTT. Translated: CASSVTGLSEKLFF.

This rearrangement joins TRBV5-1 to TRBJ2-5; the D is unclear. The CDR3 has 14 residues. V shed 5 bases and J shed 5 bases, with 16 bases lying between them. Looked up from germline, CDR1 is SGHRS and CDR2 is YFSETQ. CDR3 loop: CASSVPSVLETQYF. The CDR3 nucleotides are TGCGCCAGCAGTGTACCTTCGGTCTTGGAGACCCAGTACTTC.

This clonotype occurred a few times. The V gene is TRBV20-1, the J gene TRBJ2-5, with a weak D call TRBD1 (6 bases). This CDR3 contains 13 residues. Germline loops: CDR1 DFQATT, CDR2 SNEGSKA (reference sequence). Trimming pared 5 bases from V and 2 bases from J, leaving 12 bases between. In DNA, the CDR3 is TGCAGTGCTTCTGGGGACACTCAAGAGACCCAGTACTTC. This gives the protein CSASGDTQETQYF.

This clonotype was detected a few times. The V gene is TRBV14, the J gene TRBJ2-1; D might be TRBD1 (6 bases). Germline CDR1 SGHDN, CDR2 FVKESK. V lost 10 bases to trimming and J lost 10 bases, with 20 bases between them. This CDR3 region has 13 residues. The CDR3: CATGPRGIWEQFF. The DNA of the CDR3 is TGTGCCACCGGGCCTAGGGGGATTTGGGAGCAGTTCTTC.

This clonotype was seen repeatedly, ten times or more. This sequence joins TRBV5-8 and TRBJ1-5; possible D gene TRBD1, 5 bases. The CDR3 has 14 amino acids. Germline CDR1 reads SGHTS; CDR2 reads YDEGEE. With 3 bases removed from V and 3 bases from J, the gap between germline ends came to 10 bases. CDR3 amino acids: CASSSTGTNQPQHF. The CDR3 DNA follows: TGTGCCAGCAGCTCCACAGGAACCAATCAGCCCCAGCATTTT.

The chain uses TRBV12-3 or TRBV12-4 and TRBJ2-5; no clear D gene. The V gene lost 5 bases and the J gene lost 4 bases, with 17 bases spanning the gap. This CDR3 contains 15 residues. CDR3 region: CASSQARWASETQYF. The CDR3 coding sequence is TGTGCCAGCAGTCAGGCGCGGTGGGCTTCAGAGACCCAGTACTTC.

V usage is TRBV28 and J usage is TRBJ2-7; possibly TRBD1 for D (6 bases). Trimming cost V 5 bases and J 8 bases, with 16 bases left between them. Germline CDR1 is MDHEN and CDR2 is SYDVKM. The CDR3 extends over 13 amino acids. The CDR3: CASSPRDRYKQYF. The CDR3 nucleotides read TGTGCCAGCAGTCCTAGAGACAGGTACAAGCAGTACTTC.

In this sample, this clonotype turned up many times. This CDR3 reads CASSLSRQVGTGELFF. The DNA for the CDR3 is TGTGCCAGCAGCTTAAGCCGACAGGTGGGCACCGGGGAGCTGTTTTTT. The V and J genes are TRBV7-8 and TRBJ2-2; weak D call: TRBD1 (6 bases). Trimming removed 2 bases at V and 4 bases at J, with 14 bases between. This CDR3 region has 16 residues. Germline V gene data show CDR1 as SGHVS and CDR2 as FQNEAQ.

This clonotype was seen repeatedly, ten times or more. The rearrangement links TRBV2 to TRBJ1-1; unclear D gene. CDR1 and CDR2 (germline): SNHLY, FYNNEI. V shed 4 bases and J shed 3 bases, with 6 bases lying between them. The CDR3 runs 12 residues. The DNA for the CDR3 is TGTGCCAGCAGTGTGGGTTACACTGAAGCTTTCTTT. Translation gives CASSVGYTEAFF. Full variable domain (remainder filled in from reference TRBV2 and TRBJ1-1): EPEVTQTPSHQVTQMGQEVILRCVPISNHLYFYWYRQILGQKVEFLVSFYNNEISEKSEIFDDQFSVERPDGSNFTLKIRSTKLEDSAMYFCASSVGYTEAFFGQGTRLTVV.

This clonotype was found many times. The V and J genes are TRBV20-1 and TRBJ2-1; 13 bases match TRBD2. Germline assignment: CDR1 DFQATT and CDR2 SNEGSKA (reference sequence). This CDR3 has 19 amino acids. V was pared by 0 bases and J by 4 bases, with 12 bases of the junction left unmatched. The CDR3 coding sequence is TGCAGTGCTAGAGACAACCCGGGACTAGCGGGAAGTTTGTACAATGAGCAGTTCTTC. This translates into CSARDNPGLAGSLYNEQFF.

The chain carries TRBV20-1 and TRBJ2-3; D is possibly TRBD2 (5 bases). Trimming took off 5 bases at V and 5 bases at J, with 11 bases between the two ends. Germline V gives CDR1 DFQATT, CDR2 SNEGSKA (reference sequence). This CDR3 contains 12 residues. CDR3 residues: CSALLARDTQYF. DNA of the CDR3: TGCAGTGCTCTATTAGCGAGAGATACGCAGTATTTT.